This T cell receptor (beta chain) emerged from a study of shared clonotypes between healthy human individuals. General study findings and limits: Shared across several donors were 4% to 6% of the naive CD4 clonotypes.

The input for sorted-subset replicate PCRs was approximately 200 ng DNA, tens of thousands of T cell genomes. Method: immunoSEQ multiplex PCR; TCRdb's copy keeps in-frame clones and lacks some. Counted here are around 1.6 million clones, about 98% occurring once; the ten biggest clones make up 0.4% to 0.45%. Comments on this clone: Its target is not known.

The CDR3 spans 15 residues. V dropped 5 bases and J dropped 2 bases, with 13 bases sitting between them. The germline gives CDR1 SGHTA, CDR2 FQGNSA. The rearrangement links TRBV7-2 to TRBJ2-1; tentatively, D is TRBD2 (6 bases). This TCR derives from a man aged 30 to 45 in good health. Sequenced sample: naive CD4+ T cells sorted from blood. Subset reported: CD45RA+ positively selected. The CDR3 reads CASSRDRTTYNEQFF. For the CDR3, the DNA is TGTGCCAGCAGCCGGGACCGGACTACCTACAATGAGCAGTTCTTC.